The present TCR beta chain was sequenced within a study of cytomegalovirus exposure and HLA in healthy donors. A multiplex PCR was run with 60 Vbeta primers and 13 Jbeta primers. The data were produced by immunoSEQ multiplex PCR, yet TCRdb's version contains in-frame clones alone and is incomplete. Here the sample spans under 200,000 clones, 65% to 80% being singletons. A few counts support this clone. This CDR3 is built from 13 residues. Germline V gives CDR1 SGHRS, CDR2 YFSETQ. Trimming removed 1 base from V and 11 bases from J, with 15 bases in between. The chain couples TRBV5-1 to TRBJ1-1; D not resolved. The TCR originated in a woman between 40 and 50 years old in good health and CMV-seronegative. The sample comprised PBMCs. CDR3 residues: CASSLMGSPGAFF. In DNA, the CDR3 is TGCGCCAGCAGCTTGATGGGCTCCCCTGGTGCTTTCTTT.